The clone carrying this T cell receptor beta chain was seen a few times. The antigen remains undetermined. This entry belongs to a study of T cell repertoires in cytomegalovirus infection. Study outcomes and limitations: Identification of carriers of CMV plus the relevant HLA was performed using cumulative public TCR beta family frequency.

V was clipped by 1 base and J by 5 bases, with 11 bases between them. The CDR3 consists of 14 residues. Germline V lookup: CDR1 LGHNT, CDR2 FRNRAP. TCRdb independently ran MiXCR on the reads; one entry per CDR3 protein. Of 170,000 or so distinct CDR3 sequences listed, about a sixth are singletons. The J gene is TRBJ1-1, the V gene TRBV12-5; perhaps TRBD1 as D (5 bases). Sequencing was performed on CD8+ T cells from PBMCs. The clonotype originates from a human donor in good health (CMV status not recorded). Some clones in this sample may be carry-over from other donors' samples. The CDR3 DNA reads as TGTGCTAGTGGTTTGGGTGGCAGGGAGACTGAAGCTTTCTTT. It is translated as CASGLGGRETEAFF.